This entry describes one TCR beta chain. Between the trimmed V and J ends, which lost 4 bases and 3 bases, there was a span of 8 bases. Germline loops: CDR1 SGHTS, CDR2 YDEGEE. The CDR3 runs 13 residues. These data are taken from a study of blood T cell repertoires in COVID-19. Study summary: Nucleic acid was either cDNA or gDNA, and it came from T cells, B-cell-depleted T cells, or PBMCs.

Under the authors' procedure: Using reference gene primer amplification, nucleated cell counts were estimated. The protocol was immunoSEQ multiplex PCR, while the TCRdb copy is restricted to in-frame clones and leaves out a portion. That table furnishes V, J and clone size, whereas the DNA furnished D and trimming. The data show about 250,000 clones, 65% to 85% seen once. This rearrangement joins TRBV5-8 to TRBJ2-4, with D perhaps TRBD2 (6 bases). The receptor's source is a man aged 35 to 55 with active or convalescent COVID-19. The source material was peripheral blood. CDR3 DNA: TGTGCCAGCAGCGGGGGGTACAAAAACATTCAGTACTTC. Amino acid sequence: CASSGGYKNIQYF.